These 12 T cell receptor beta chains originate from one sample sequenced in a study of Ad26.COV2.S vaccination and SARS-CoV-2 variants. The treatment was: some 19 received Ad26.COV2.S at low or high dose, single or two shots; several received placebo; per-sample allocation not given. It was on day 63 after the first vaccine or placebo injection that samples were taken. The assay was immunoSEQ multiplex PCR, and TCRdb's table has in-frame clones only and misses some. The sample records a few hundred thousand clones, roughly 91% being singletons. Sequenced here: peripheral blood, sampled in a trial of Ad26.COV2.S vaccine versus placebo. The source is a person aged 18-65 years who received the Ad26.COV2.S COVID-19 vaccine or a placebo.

CDR3 in DNA: TGTGCCAGCAGCGGGACAGGGCCAGATCAGCCCCAGCATTTT. This sequence encodes CASSGTGPDQPQHF. The chain uses TRBV9 and TRBJ1-5; 8 bases map to TRBD1. CDR3 length: 14 residues. Germline CDR1 SGDLS, CDR2 YYNGEE. V was clipped by 3 bases and J by 5 bases; unmatched bases: 4.

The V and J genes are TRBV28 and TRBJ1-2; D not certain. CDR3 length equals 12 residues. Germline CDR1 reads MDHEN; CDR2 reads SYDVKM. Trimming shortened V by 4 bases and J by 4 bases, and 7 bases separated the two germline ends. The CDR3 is CASSWQAYGYTF. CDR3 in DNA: TGTGCCAGCAGTTGGCAGGCCTATGGCTACACCTTC.

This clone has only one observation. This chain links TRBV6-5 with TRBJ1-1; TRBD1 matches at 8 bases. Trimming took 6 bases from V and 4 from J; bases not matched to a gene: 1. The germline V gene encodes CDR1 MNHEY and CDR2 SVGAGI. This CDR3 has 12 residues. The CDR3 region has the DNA TGTGCCAGCAGGGACAGGGCCACTGAAGCTTTCTTT. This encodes CASRDRATEAFF.

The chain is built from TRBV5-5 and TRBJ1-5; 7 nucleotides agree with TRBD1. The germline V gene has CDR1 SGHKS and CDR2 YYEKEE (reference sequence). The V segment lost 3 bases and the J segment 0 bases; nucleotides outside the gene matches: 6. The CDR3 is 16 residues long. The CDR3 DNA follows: TGTGCCAGCAGCTACGAGGGACAGCCTAGCAATCAGCCCCAGCATTTT. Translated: CASSYEGQPSNQPQHF.

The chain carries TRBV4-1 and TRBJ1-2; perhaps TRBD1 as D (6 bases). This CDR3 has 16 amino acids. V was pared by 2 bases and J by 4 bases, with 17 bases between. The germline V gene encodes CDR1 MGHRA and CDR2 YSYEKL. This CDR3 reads CASSQIPGQSTYGYTF. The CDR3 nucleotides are TGCGCCAGCAGCCAAATTCCTGGACAGTCAACCTATGGCTACACCTTC.

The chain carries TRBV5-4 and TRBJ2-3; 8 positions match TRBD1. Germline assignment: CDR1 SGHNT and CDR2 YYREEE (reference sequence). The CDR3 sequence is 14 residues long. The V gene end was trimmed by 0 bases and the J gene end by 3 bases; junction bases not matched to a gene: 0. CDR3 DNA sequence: TGTGCCAGCAGCTTGGACAGGGGGACAGATACGCAGTATTTT. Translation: CASSLDRGTDTQYF.

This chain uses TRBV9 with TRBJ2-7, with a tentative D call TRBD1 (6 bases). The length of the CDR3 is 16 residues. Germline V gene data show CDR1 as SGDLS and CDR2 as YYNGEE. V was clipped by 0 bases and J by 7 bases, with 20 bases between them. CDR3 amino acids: CASSVDPQGLPGEQYF. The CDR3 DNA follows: TGTGCCAGCAGCGTAGACCCGCAGGGGCTGCCGGGAGAGCAGTACTTC.

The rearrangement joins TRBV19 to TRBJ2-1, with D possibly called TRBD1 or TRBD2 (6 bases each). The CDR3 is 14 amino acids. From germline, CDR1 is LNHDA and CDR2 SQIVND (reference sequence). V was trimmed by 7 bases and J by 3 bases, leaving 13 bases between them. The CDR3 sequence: CASTLGGLYNEQFF. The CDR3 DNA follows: TGTGCCAGTACCCTGGGGGGCCTCTACAATGAGCAGTTCTTC.

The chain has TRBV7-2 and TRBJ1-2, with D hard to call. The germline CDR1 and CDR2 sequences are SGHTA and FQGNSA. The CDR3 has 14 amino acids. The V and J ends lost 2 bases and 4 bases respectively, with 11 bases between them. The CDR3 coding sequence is TGTGCCAGCAGCTTATTCGGCGGGAGCTATGGCTACACCTTC. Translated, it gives CASSLFGGSYGYTF.

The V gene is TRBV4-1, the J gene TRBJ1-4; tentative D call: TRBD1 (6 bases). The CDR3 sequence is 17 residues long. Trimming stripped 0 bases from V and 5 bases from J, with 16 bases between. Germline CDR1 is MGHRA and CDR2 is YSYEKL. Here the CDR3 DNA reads TGCGCCAGCAGCCAAGACCCCTCGGGGGGCAAAAATGAAAAACTGTTTTTT. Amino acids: CASSQDPSGGKNEKLFF.

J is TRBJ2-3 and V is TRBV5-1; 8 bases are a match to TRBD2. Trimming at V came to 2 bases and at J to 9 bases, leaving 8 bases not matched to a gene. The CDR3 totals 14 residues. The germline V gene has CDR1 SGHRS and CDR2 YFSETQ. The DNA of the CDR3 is TGCGCCAGCAGCTTCGATCTGTCGGGAGGGACGCAGTATTTT. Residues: CASSFDLSGGTQYF.

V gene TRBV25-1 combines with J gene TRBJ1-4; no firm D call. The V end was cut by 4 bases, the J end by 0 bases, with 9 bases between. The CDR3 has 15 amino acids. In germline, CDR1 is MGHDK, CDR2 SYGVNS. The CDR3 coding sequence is TGTGCCAGCAGTGCCTTCGTGGCAACTAATGAAAAACTGTTTTTT. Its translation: CASSAFVATNEKLFF.